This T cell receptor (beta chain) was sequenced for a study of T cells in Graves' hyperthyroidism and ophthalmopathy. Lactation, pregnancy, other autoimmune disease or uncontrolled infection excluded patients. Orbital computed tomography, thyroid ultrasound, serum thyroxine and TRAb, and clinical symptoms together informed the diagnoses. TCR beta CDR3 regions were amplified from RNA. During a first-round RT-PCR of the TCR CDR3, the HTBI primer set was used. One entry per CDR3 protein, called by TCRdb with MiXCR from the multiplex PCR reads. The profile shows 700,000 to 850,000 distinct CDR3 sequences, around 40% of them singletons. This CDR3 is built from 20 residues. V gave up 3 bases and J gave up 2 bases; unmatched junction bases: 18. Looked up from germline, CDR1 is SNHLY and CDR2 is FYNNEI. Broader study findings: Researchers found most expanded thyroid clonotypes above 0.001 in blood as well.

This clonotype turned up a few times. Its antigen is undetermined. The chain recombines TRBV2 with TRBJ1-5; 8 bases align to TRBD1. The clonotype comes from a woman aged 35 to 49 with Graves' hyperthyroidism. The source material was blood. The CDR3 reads CASSDTIGDRTLEGNQPQHF. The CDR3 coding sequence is TGTGCCAGCAGTGATACGATAGGGGACAGGACCCTTGAGGGCAATCAGCCCCAGCATTTT.